The rows below give T cell receptor beta chains drawn from one sample of a study of cytomegalovirus exposure and HLA in healthy donors. Libraries were prepared by immunoSEQ multiplex PCR; TCRdb keeps only in-frame clonotypes and omits some of them. The sample gives about 110,000 clones, around three quarters of which show up once; more than 2% is in the top ten. Sequencing was done on a sample of PBMCs. These receptors were obtained from a man aged 45-65 years in good health and CMV-seropositive. Both conserved end residues are part of each CDR3. The order of the fields is V gene, D gene, clone size, J gene, CDR3 protein, CDR3 DNA. D genes are given only for firm matches. The size entry is marked missing in some rows and otherwise reads once, few, many or a size class.

>TRBV9|NA|NA|TRBJ2-7
CASSPSGREGGEQYF
TGTGCCAGCAGCCCCTCGGGACGCGAAGGGGGCGAGCAGTACTTC
>TRBV6-1|NA|few|TRBJ1-2
CASSEAQGRFYGYTF
TGTGCCAGCAGTGAAGCGCAGGGGCGGTTCTATGGCTACACCTTC
>TRBV5-1|NA|NA|TRBJ1-2
CASSAGQPFGYGYTF
TGCGCCAGCAGCGCCGGACAGCCCTTTGGCTATGGCTACACCTTC
>TRBV7-9|NA|NA|TRBJ1-1
CASSWTANTEAFF
TGTGCCAGCAGCTGGACAGCGAACACTGAAGCTTTCTTT
>TRBV7-9|TRBD2|NA|TRBJ2-1
CASRTSGNNEQFF
TGTGCCAGTCGGACTAGCGGTAACAATGAGCAGTTCTTC
>TRBV5-1|NA|NA|TRBJ2-2
CASSSFTGASGTGELFF
TGCGCCAGCAGCTCCTTCACTGGGGCTAGTGGCACCGGGGAGCTGTTTTTT
>TRBV28|NA|once|TRBJ1-5
CASSPLGGAYSNQPQHF
TGTGCCAGCAGCCCACTGGGGGGGGCCTATAGCAATCAGCCCCAGCATTTT
>TRBV2|NA|NA|TRBJ1-2
CASSGQGPFYGYTF
TGTGCCAGCAGTGGGCAGGGCCCCTTCTATGGCTACACCTTC
>TRBV15|NA|NA|TRBJ1-1
CATRTQDTEAFF
TGTGCCACCAGAACGCAGGACACTGAAGCTTTCTTT
>TRBV5-4|TRBD1|NA|TRBJ2-1
CASSTGQGAYNEQFF
TGTGCCAGCAGCACCGGACAGGGGGCCTACAATGAGCAGTTCTTC
>TRBV7-6|TRBD1|NA|TRBJ1-2
CASSFRDRGQNYGYTF
TGTGCCAGCAGCTTCCGGGACAGGGGACAGAACTATGGCTACACCTTC
>TRBV2|TRBD2|once|TRBJ2-7
CASSGVAGPLGEQYF
TGTGCCAGCAGTGGAGTAGCGGGCCCCCTCGGCGAGCAGTACTTC
>TRBV6-5|NA|once|TRBJ1-2
CASSYAPRSNYGYTF
TGTGCCAGCAGTTACGCCCCGAGAAGTAACTATGGCTACACCTTC
>TRBV19|NA|NA|TRBJ2-2
CASRGMATGELFF
TGTGCCAGTCGCGGGATGGCCACCGGGGAGCTGTTTTTT
>TRBV2|NA|once|TRBJ1-3
CASIRDSGNTIYF
TGTGCCAGCATTCGAGACTCTGGAAACACCATATATTTT
>TRBV2|TRBD1|few|TRBJ1-4
CASSVEQGNEKLFF
TGTGCCAGCAGTGTCGAACAGGGGAATGAAAAACTGTTTTTT
>TRBV9|NA|NA|TRBJ2-5
CASSVTGNAETQYF
TGTGCCAGCAGCGTAACGGGGAATGCAGAGACCCAGTACTTC
>TRBV5-4|TRBD2|NA|TRBJ2-1
CASSSGLAGRGFYNEQFF
TGTGCCAGCAGCTCGGGACTAGCGGGAAGGGGATTCTACAATGAGCAGTTCTTC
>TRBV19|TRBD2|NA|TRBJ2-5
CASSPGPSGGGETQYF
TGTGCCAGTAGTCCAGGCCCCAGCGGGGGGGGCGAGACCCAGTACTTC
>TRBV18|NA|once|TRBJ2-3
CASSQAVRTDTQYF
TGTGCCAGCTCACAGGCGGTTCGCACAGATACGCAGTATTTT
>TRBV7-3|NA|NA|TRBJ2-1
CASSPDSYNEQFF
TGTGCCAGCAGCCCTGACAGCTACAATGAGCAGTTCTTC
>TRBV4-2|TRBD2|NA|TRBJ2-2
CASSQDASGGTGELFF
TGTGCCAGCAGCCAAGATGCTAGCGGGGGCACCGGGGAGCTGTTTTTT
>TRBV6-5|TRBD1|NA|TRBJ2-2
CASSPWTGLVGELFF
TGTGCCAGCAGTCCGTGGACAGGTTTGGTCGGGGAGCTGTTTTTT
>TRBV11-2|TRBD1|NA|TRBJ1-1
CASSFGTVNTEAFF
TGTGCCAGCAGCTTCGGGACAGTGAACACTGAAGCTTTCTTT